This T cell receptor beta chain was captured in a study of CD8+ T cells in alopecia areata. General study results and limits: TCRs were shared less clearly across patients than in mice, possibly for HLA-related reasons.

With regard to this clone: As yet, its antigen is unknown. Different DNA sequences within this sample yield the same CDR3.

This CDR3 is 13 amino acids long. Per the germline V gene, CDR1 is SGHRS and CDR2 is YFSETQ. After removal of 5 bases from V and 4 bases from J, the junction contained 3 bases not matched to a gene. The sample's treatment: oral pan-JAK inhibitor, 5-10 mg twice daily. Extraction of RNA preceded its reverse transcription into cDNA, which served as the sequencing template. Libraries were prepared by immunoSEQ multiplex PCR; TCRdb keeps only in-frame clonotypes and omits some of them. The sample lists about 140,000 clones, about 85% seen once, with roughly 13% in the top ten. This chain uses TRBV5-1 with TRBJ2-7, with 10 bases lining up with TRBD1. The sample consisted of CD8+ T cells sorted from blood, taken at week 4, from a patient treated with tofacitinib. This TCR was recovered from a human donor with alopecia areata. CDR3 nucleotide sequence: TGCGCCAGCAGTCTGGACAGGGGGTACGAGCAGTACTTC. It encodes CASSLDRGYEQYF.